What follows is one T cell receptor (beta chain) and its context. Its antigen is not identified. The data derive from a study of beta chain features in type 1 diabetes. Trimming removed 7 bases from V and 4 bases from J, with 15 bases in between. Germline V lookup: CDR1 SNHLY, CDR2 FYNNEI. CDR3 size: 14 residues. Study-level points and caveats: For Type 1 diabetes patients, all four CD4+ subsets carried TCRB CDR3s that were moderately but significantly shorter.

Of the isolated RNA, all was reverse transcribed, and so the sequenced material was expressed TCRB transcripts. TCRdb's table, derived via immunoSEQ multiplex PCR, lists solely in-frame clones and lacks some. Here the sample spans roughly 230,000 clones, 7.5% to 10% being singletons. The chain carries TRBV2 and TRBJ2-3; weak D call: TRBD2 (7 bases). The receptor's source is a woman under 30 in good health. The sequenced material came from naive CD4+ T cells from blood. CDR3 coding DNA: TGTGCCAGCAATCGGGGGGCGGGGGCAGATACGCAGTATTTT. It translates to CASNRGAGADTQYF.